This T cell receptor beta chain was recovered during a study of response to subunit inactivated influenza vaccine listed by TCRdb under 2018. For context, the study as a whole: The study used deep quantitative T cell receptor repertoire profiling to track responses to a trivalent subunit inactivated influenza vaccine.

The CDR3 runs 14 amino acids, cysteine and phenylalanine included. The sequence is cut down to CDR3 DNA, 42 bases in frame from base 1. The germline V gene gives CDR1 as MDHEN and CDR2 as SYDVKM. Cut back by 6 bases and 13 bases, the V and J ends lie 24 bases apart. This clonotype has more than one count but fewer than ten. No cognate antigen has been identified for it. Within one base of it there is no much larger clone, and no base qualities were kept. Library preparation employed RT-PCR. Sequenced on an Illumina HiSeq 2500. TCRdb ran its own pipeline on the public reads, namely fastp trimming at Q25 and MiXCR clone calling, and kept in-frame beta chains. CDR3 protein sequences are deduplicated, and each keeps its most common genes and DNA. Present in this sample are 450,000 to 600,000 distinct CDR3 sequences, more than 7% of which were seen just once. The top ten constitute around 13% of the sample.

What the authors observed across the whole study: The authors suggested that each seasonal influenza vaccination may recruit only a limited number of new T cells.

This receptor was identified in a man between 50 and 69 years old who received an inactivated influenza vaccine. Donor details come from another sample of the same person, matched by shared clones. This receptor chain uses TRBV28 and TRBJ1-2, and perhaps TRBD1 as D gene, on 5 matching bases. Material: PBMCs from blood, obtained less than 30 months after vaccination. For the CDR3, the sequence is CASSPPGDLLKGTF. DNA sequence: TGTGCCAGCAGCCCCCCCGGGGACCTCCTTAAGGGCACCTTC.